The entry that follows covers one TCR beta chain sequence. No antigen is known for it. The sample belongs to a study of blood T cells in healthy people across ages. Study observations and caveats: Nothing was known about donor CMV status, and this possibly confounded expanded clonotype changes.

This CDR3 spans 17 amino acids. Germline V gives CDR1 MNHNS, CDR2 SASEGT. Losses at the gene ends were 1 base for V and 1 base for J; bases not matched to a gene: 9. Sample-barcoded 5' priming and a J-beta primer mix drove a second PCR of about 6 to 12 cycles. From each sample, at least 3 million paired-end reads containing CDR3 were obtained. TCRdb re-called the 5' RACE reads through MiXCR, storing one row per CDR3 protein. The sample has fewer than 750,000 distinct CDR3 sequences; roughly 48% are singletons. It was approximately 10 milliliters of peripheral blood that were drawn from each donor. PBMCs were isolated at a quantity of at least 7 million per sample.

This receptor was taken from an elderly man in good health. Sequencing was done on a sample of blood. J is TRBJ1-1 and V is TRBV6-1; 7 positions agree with TRBD1. The chain's CDR3 is CASSEVPLDRPNTEAFF. For the CDR3, the DNA is TGTGCCAGCAGTGAAGTCCCCCTGGACAGGCCGAACACTGAAGCTTTCTTT.